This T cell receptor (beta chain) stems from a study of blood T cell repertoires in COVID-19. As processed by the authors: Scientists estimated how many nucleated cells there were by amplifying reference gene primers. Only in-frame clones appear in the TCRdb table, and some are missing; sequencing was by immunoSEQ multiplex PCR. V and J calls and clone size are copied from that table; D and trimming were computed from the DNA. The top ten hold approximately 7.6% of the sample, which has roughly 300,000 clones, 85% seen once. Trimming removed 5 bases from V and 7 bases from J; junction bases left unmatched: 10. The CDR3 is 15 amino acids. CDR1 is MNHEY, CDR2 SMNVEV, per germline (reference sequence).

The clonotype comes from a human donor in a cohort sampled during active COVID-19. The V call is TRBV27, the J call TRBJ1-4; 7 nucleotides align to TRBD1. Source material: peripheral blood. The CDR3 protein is CASSPPGTALEKLFF. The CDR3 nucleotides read TGTGCCAGCAGTCCCCCCGGGACAGCCCTTGAAAAACTGTTTTTT.